This entry lists 18 T cell receptor beta chains sequenced from one sample in a study of cytomegalovirus exposure and HLA in healthy donors. The PCR employed 60 Vbeta primers together with 13 Jbeta primers. This table comes from immunoSEQ multiplex PCR, and its TCRdb copy is limited to in-frame clones, with some not included. Here the sample spans about 140,000 clones, 65% to 80% being singletons. Sequenced sample: PBMCs. The source of these receptors is a woman aged 45-59 years in good health and CMV-seropositive.

The V and J genes are TRBV9 and TRBJ2-3, with 8 positions matching TRBD2. This CDR3 spans 19 amino acids. Trimming cost V 1 base and J 0 bases; bases outside gene matches: 13. Germline V gene data show CDR1 as SGDLS and CDR2 as YYNGEE. The CDR3 DNA follows: TGTGCCAGCAGCGTACGAGTGAGCGGGGGCCTTTCTAGCACAGATACGCAGTATTTT. This codes for CASSVRVSGGLSSTDTQYF.

The V gene is TRBV28, the J gene TRBJ1-4; maybe TRBD1 (5 bases). Germline CDR1 and CDR2: MDHEN and SYDVKM. There are 13 residues in the CDR3. Trimming removed 8 bases at V and 4 bases at J, with 11 bases between. In DNA form, the CDR3 reads TGTGCCAGCCTTTTGGGGGGTAATGAAAAACTGTTTTTT. Protein: CASLLGGNEKLFF.

The DNA of the CDR3 is TGTGCCAGCAGCCACGGACAGGGGGCCTATGGCTACACCTTC. Its translation is CASSHGQGAYGYTF. J is TRBJ1-2 and V is TRBV27; 11 nucleotides match TRBD1. Germline CDR1 and CDR2: MNHEY and SMNVEV (reference sequence). After removal of 6 bases from V and 4 bases from J, the junction contained 4 bases not matched to a gene. The CDR3 consists of 14 residues.

This chain links TRBV12-5 with TRBJ1-3; no clear D. CDR1 and CDR2 from the germline V gene are LGHNT and FRNRAP. V lost 4 bases and J 4 bases, leaving 8 bases between the germline ends. CDR3 length: 13 amino acids. As DNA, the CDR3 is TGTGCTAGTGGTTCGGAGTCCGGAAACACCATATATTTT. It is translated as CASGSESGNTIYF. The full variable domain, with the rest looked up from reference TRBV12-5 and TRBJ1-3, is DARVTQTPRHKVTEMGQEVTMRCQPILGHNTVFWYRQTMMQGLELLAYFRNRAPLDDSGMPKDRFSAEMPDATLATLKIQPSEPRDSAVYFCASGSESGNTIYFGEGSWLTVV.

CDR3 DNA sequence: TGTGCCAGCAGCTCAGGACAGAGGAGACAAGAGACCCAGTACTTC. It codes for CASSSGQRRQETQYF. The rearrangement joins TRBV7-2 to TRBJ2-5; weak D call: TRBD1 (6 bases). Looked up from germline, CDR1 is SGHTA and CDR2 is FQGNSA. The V gene lost 4 bases and the J gene lost 2 bases, with 14 bases spanning the gap. The CDR3 has 15 amino acids.

The CDR3 DNA reads as TGTGCCAGCAGCCGGGACAGGGACTCACCCCTCCACTTT. This gives the protein CASSRDRDSPLHF. The chain carries TRBV6-5 and TRBJ1-6; 9 nucleotides align to TRBD1. CDR1 and CDR2 (germline): MNHEY, SVGAGI. This CDR3 is 13 amino acids long. The V and J ends lost 6 bases and 10 bases, in that order; junction bases with no gene match: 4.

The chain has TRBV18 and TRBJ1-1; 12 positions match TRBD1. The length of the CDR3 is 16 residues. With 2 bases clipped from V and 5 bases from J, the junction kept 6 bases outside the gene matches. Germline CDR1 KGHSH, CDR2 LQKENI. CDR3 bases: TGTGCCAGCTCACCAGCGGGACAGGGGGCAGTGACTGAAGCTTTCTTT. Encoded protein: CASSPAGQGAVTEAFF.

The chain has TRBV5-4 and TRBJ2-3; TRBD2 might be the D (5 bases). The CDR3 has 16 amino acids. V was pared by 4 bases and J by 0 bases, with 15 bases between. Germline V gene sequence: CDR1 SGHNT, CDR2 YYREEE (reference sequence). CDR3 sequence: CASSPGSTSSTDTQYF. The DNA for the CDR3 is TGTGCCAGCAGCCCGGGGAGTACCTCTAGCACAGATACGCAGTATTTT.

The gene calls are TRBV9 and TRBJ2-5; tentative D call: TRBD2 (7 bases). Trimming took 0 bases from V and 3 from J, leaving 12 bases between them. This CDR3 is 15 amino acids long. Germline lookup yields CDR1 SGDLS and CDR2 YYNGEE. The CDR3 reads CASSVGAGAKETQYF. CDR3 DNA sequence: TGTGCCAGCAGCGTAGGGGCGGGGGCTAAAGAGACCCAGTACTTC.

The CDR3 region is CASSYSRQGNTGELFF. As DNA, the CDR3 is TGTGCCAGCAGTTACTCTCGACAGGGGAACACCGGGGAGCTGTTTTTT. The chain uses TRBV6-6 and TRBJ2-2, with 7 bases lining up with TRBD1. Germline loops: CDR1 MNHNY, CDR2 SVGAGI (reference sequence). V dropped 0 bases and J dropped 1; count of bases not matched to a gene: 2. The CDR3 length is 16 residues.

The chain uses TRBV7-8 and TRBJ2-5; 11 nucleotides agree with TRBD2. V dropped 5 bases and J dropped 2; count of bases not matched to a gene: 7. The CDR3 length is 16 residues. Germline CDR1 reads SGHVS; CDR2 reads FQNEAQ. The CDR3 DNA sequence: TGTGCCAGCAGCCTACTTAGCGGGGGGGAACAAGAGACCCAGTACTTC. This gives the protein CASSLLSGGEQETQYF.

This clone was detected only a few times. The V and J genes are TRBV11-3 and TRBJ2-5, with 7 bases aligning to TRBD1. The V and J ends lost 4 bases and 2 bases, in that order; junction bases with no gene match: 1. The CDR3 runs 13 residues. Germline CDR1 and CDR2: SGHNT and YENEEA. CDR3 protein: CASSWGQQETQYF. For the CDR3, the DNA is TGTGCCAGCAGCTGGGGACAGCAAGAGACCCAGTACTTC.

This clone was seen only a few times. V and J are TRBV10-3 and TRBJ1-5; perhaps TRBD1 as D (6 bases). The length of the CDR3 is 17 residues. V was cut by 2 bases and J by 7 bases, with 21 bases left in between. The V gene's germline CDR1 is ENHRY and CDR2 SYGVKD. DNA of the CDR3: TGTGCCATCAGTGAGGTAAATAGGGGGGGCTCGGGGCAGCCCCAGCATTTT. Its protein product is CAISEVNRGGSGQPQHF.

The chain links TRBV7-3 to TRBJ2-5; 9 nucleotides line up with TRBD1. CDR3 size: 15 residues. V gave up 6 bases and J gave up 4 bases; unmatched junction bases: 9. Germline V gene lookup returns CDR1 SGHTA and CDR2 FQGTGA. The CDR3 sequence is CASRPAGTGRETQYF. In DNA form, the CDR3 reads TGTGCCAGCAGACCGGCCGGGACAGGGAGAGAGACCCAGTACTTC.

This clone was observed a handful of times. J is TRBJ2-3 and V is TRBV6-1; 9 bases match TRBD1. Trimming at V came to 6 bases and at J to 6 bases, leaving 4 bases not matched to a gene. CDR3 length equals 13 residues. In germline, CDR1 is MNHNS, CDR2 SASEGT. CDR3 sequence (DNA): TGTGCCAGCAGCCCGACAGGGGGGGATACGCAGTATTTT. It translates to CASSPTGGDTQYF.

The gene calls are TRBV11-2 and TRBJ2-1; possibly TRBD1 for D (6 bases). The CDR3 has 15 amino acids. Trimming removed 2 bases at V and 3 bases at J, with 11 bases between. Germline-derived CDR1 and CDR2 are SGHAT and FQNNGV. The CDR3, as DNA: TGTGCCAGCAGCTTATCCAGGGGCGACTACAATGAGCAGTTCTTC. It is translated as CASSLSRGDYNEQFF. Filled out from reference TRBV11-2 and TRBJ2-1, the complete variable domain reads EAGVAQSPRYKIIEKRQSVAFWCNPISGHATLYWYQQILGQGPKLLIQFQNNGVVDDSQLPKDRFSAERLKGVDSTLKIQPAKLEDSAVYLCASSLSRGDYNEQFFGPGTRLTVL.

This chain joins TRBV28 and TRBJ2-3, with D possibly matching TRBD2 (6 bases). The V end was cut by 2 bases, the J end by 4 bases, with 13 bases between. Germline loops: CDR1 MDHEN, CDR2 SYDVKM. The length of the CDR3 is 15 residues. The chain's CDR3 is CASSLTRLVSDTQYF. CDR3 nucleotide sequence: TGTGCCAGCAGTTTAACCCGACTAGTCTCAGATACGCAGTATTTT.

The rearrangement links TRBV7-9 to TRBJ2-5, with D perhaps matching TRBD1 (5 bases). CDR3 length: 16 amino acids. CDR1 and CDR2 (germline): SEHNR, FQNEAQ (reference sequence). Trimming removed 4 bases from V and 4 bases from J, with 19 bases in between. The CDR3 loop reads CASSSLGASLPETQYF. DNA of the CDR3: TGTGCCAGCAGCTCCTTAGGGGCCTCCCTACCAGAGACCCAGTACTTC.